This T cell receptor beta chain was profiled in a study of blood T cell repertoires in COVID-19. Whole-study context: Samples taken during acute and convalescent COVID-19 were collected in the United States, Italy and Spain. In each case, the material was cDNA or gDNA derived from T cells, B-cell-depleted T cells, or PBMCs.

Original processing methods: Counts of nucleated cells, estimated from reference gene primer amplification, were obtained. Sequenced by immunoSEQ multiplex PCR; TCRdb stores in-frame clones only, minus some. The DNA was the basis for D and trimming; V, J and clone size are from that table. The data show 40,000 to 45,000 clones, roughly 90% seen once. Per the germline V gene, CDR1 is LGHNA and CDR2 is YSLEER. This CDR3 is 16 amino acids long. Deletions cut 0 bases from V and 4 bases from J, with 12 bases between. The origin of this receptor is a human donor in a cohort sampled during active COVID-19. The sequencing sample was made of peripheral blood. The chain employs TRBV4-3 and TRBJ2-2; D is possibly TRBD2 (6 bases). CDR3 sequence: CASSQDRGFSTGELFF. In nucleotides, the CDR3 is TGCGCCAGCAGCCAAGATCGGGGGTTCTCCACCGGGGAGCTGTTTTTT.